This passage covers 25 T cell receptor beta chains from one sample sequenced in a study of T-cell reconstitution after alpha-beta-depleted transplantation in children. For TCRbeta, the library was prepared with unique molecular identifiers. TCRdb processed the PCR reads anew with MiXCR; each CDR3 protein has one entry. The repertoire includes about 230,000 distinct CDR3 sequences, 8% to 10% of them detected once, and around 6.2% sits in the top ten. Sequenced here: PBMCs from the stem cell graft donor, sampled from the stem cell graft. These receptors all stem from a human donor who donated a stem cell graft to a child with acute lymphoblastic leukemia.

This clonotype has just a few counts. The rearrangement links TRBV5-1 to TRBJ2-1, with D possibly matching TRBD2 (6 bases). V shed 3 bases and J shed 8 bases, with 15 bases lying between them. Germline CDR1 and CDR2: SGHRS and YFSETQ. The CDR3 runs to 14 residues. CDR3 sequence: CASSWDPRRDEQFF. For the CDR3, the DNA is TGCGCCAGCAGCTGGGACCCCAGGAGGGATGAGCAGTTCTTC. Drawing the rest from reference TRBV5-1 and TRBJ2-1, the complete variable domain is KAGVTQTPRYLIKTRGQQVTLSCSPISGHRSVSWYQQTPGQGLQFLFEYFSETQRNKGNFPGRFSGRQFSNSRSEMNVSTLELGDSALYLCASSWDPRRDEQFFGPGTRLTVL.

This clonotype was detected ten times or more. The gene calls are TRBV5-1 and TRBJ2-3; 8 nucleotides line up with TRBD2. Germline values: CDR1 SGHRS, CDR2 YFSETQ. The CDR3 covers 16 residues. Trimming took 0 bases from V and 4 from J; bases not matched to a gene: 7. As DNA, the CDR3 is TGCGCCAGCAGCTTGGCCATGGGACTAGGACCAGATACGCAGTATTTT. Translated: CASSLAMGLGPDTQYF.

CDR3 bases: TGTGCCAGCAGCCTCTTAGGGACTCAGCCCCAGCATTTT. It yields the protein CASSLLGTQPQHF. The chain employs TRBV7-9 and TRBJ1-5; a possible D gene is TRBD1 (5 bases). V was clipped by 5 bases and J by 6 bases, with 11 bases between them. Germline V gene lookup returns CDR1 SEHNR and CDR2 FQNEAQ (reference sequence). The CDR3 spans 13 residues.

This clonotype occurred many times. The chain carries TRBV6-6 and TRBJ2-1; D is unclear. The CDR3 is 13 residues long. Germline CDR1 MNHNY, CDR2 SVGAGI (reference sequence). V gave up 6 bases and J gave up 7 bases, with 13 bases separating them. DNA of the CDR3: TGTGCCAGCAGCCCCGGGCCCACTAATGAGCAGTTCTTC. Translating gives CASSPGPTNEQFF.

This clonotype has a count of ten or more. This rearrangement joins TRBV7-2 to TRBJ2-4, with D possibly TRBD1 on 5 matching bases. Trimming left V 5 bases short and J 7 bases short, with 9 bases between. Germline CDR1 SGHTA, CDR2 FQGNSA. This CDR3 has 12 residues. The CDR3 region is CASSPDMNIQYF. CDR3 sequence (DNA): TGTGCCAGCAGCCCGGACATGAACATTCAGTACTTC.

This clonotype was counted at least ten times. V usage is TRBV7-2 and J usage is TRBJ2-3; D ambiguous. The germline V gene encodes CDR1 SGHTA and CDR2 FQGNSA. The CDR3 totals 15 residues. V lost 1 base, J lost 2 bases, and 10 bases lay in between. CDR3 region: CASSLGGTNTDTQYF. In nucleotides, the CDR3 is TGTGCCAGCAGCTTAGGCGGCACTAACACAGATACGCAGTATTTT.

This clonotype has just a few counts. The chain uses TRBV29-1 and TRBJ2-7; D gene unclear. Germline lookup yields CDR1 SQVTM and CDR2 ANQGSEA. V was pared by 6 bases and J by 6 bases, with 15 bases between. The CDR3 sequence is 12 residues long. CDR3 residues: CSVLDMTVEQYF. As DNA, the CDR3 is TGCAGCGTCTTAGACATGACGGTCGAGCAGTACTTC.

This clonotype has just a few counts. The rearrangement uses TRBV6-1 and TRBJ2-7; TRBD2 matches at 10 bases. Unmatched junction bases numbered 14, after V lost 10 bases and J lost 2 bases. The CDR3 covers 16 residues. The germline V gene encodes CDR1 MNHNS and CDR2 SASEGT. The DNA for the CDR3 is TGTGCCACCAGACCGTATAGCGGGGGGTTTCCCTACGAGCAGTACTTC. As protein: CATRPYSGGFPYEQYF.

This clonotype came up a few times. The rearrangement uses TRBV25-1 and TRBJ1-3, with 7 bases that match TRBD1. The CDR3 consists of 17 residues. V lost 2 bases and J lost 6; bases outside the gene matches: 13. Germline loops: CDR1 MGHDK, CDR2 SYGVNS. The CDR3 sequence: CASSEIPRGGGENTIYF. The CDR3 nucleotides are TGTGCCAGCAGTGAAATTCCCCGGGGAGGGGGCGAAAACACCATATATTTT.

The sample holds many counts of this clonotype. The CDR3 protein is CASGKGAPGEKLFF. The CDR3 nucleotides are TGTGCCAGCGGGAAGGGGGCGCCGGGGGAAAAACTGTTTTTT. The chain recombines TRBV7-8 with TRBJ1-4; TRBD1 agrees at 7 bases. Losses at the gene ends were 8 bases for V and 8 bases for J; bases not matched to a gene: 11. Germline V lookup: CDR1 SGHVS, CDR2 FQNEAQ. The CDR3 length is 14 residues.

The chain links TRBV10-2 to TRBJ1-1, with D possibly being TRBD1 (5 bases). The germline CDR1 and CDR2 sequences are WSHSY and SAAADI. The CDR3 is made up of 13 amino acids. Trimming removed 8 bases at V and 0 bases at J, with 10 bases between. The DNA for the CDR3 is TGCGCCAGCTGGGGGGAGATGAACACTGAAGCTTTCTTT. It specifies CASWGEMNTEAFF.

This clonotype was seen repeatedly, ten times or more. This rearrangement joins TRBV9 to TRBJ1-5; possible D gene TRBD1, 6 bases. Trimming removed 4 bases from V and 5 bases from J, with 13 bases in between. The germline V gene has CDR1 SGDLS and CDR2 YYNGEE. This CDR3 comprises 14 residues. CDR3 sequence (DNA): TGTGCCAGCAGCCCGGGGGCAGGGCATCAGCCCCAGCATTTT. Its protein product is CASSPGAGHQPQHF.

This clonotype was seen at least ten times. The V gene is TRBV20-1, the J gene TRBJ1-5; D is perhaps TRBD1 (5 bases). Per germline, CDR1 DFQATT and CDR2 SNEGSKA (reference sequence). The CDR3 runs 15 residues. With 6 bases removed from V and 5 bases from J, the gap between germline ends came to 20 bases. In DNA form, the CDR3 reads TGCAGTGCGCCCAGTCGGGGGACCCTCGATCAGCCCCAGCATTTT. As protein: CSAPSRGTLDQPQHF.

The genes are TRBV29-1 and TRBJ1-2; tentatively, D is TRBD1 (5 bases). V was cut by 6 bases and J by 8 bases, with 16 bases left in between. The germline CDR1 and CDR2 sequences are SQVTM and ANQGSEA. The CDR3 has 12 residues. CDR3 region: CSVRSAGNGYTF. The CDR3 DNA reads TGCAGCGTCCGATCGGCAGGGAACGGCTACACCTTC.

This sequence joins TRBV27 and TRBJ2-6, with TRBD1 as a possible D gene (6 bases). V was pared by 4 bases and J by 0 bases, with 13 bases between. Germline lookup yields CDR1 MNHEY and CDR2 SMNVEV (reference sequence). The CDR3 loop spans 17 amino acids. Here the CDR3 reads CASSYGQFRSGANVLTF. Here the CDR3 DNA reads TGTGCCAGCAGTTACGGACAGTTCCGCTCTGGGGCCAACGTCCTGACTTTC.

The rearrangement links TRBV9 to TRBJ2-7; 8 bases line up with TRBD1. With 4 bases clipped from V and 5 bases from J, the junction kept 11 bases outside the gene matches. The CDR3 has 15 residues. The germline V gene encodes CDR1 SGDLS and CDR2 YYNGEE. The CDR3 here is CASSPLGQGPNEQYF. CDR3 coding DNA: TGTGCCAGCAGCCCGCTAGGACAGGGCCCGAACGAGCAGTACTTC.

This clonotype was detected ten times or more. The chain recombines TRBV25-1 with TRBJ2-7; the D is unclear. The CDR3 has 14 amino acids. Looked up from germline, CDR1 is MGHDK and CDR2 is SYGVNS. V was cut by 3 bases and J by 1 base, with 10 bases left in between. The CDR3 coding sequence is TGTGCCAGCAGTGAGAGAAGGCAGTCCTACGAGCAGTACTTC. Translation gives CASSERRQSYEQYF.

The CDR3 coding sequence is TGCAGTGCGAGAAATACAGGGGGCGCGGTCCACGAGCAGTACTTC. Amino acid sequence: CSARNTGGAVHEQYF. The chain is built from TRBV20-1 and TRBJ2-7; TRBD1 matches 9 bases. CDR3 length: 15 amino acids. Germline lookup yields CDR1 DFQATT and CDR2 SNEGSKA (reference sequence). J lost 5 bases, V lost 6 bases, and 14 bases had no gene match.

Note on this clonotype: This clone may be a read error of a much larger clone one base away. CDR3 bases: TGTGCCAGCAGTACGACAGGGGATCTATGGACTGAATCTTTCTTT. Translation: CASSTTGDLWTESFF. The chain uses TRBV6-2 or TRBV6-3 and TRBJ1-1; TRBD1 matches at 8 bases. This CDR3 spans 15 amino acids. The germline CDR1 and CDR2 sequences are MNHEY and SVGEGT.

Many counts were recorded for this clonotype. The chain links TRBV11-2 to TRBJ2-3; D tentatively reads TRBD1 or TRBD2 (6 bases each). The ends were cut back, 4 bases at V and 5 bases at J, with 16 bases in the middle. Germline CDR1 reads SGHAT; CDR2 reads FQNNGV. The CDR3 is 15 residues long. CDR3 amino acids: CASSSSGAVVDTQYF. Here the CDR3 DNA reads TGTGCCAGCAGCTCGTCGGGGGCGGTGGTAGATACGCAGTATTTT.

This clonotype was recorded a few times. The V gene is TRBV24-1, the J gene TRBJ2-3, with D possibly matching TRBD2 (5 bases). CDR3 length equals 15 residues. The germline V and J ends were trimmed by 7 bases and 5 bases, with 18 bases remaining between them. In germline, CDR1 is KGHDR, CDR2 SFDVKD. The CDR3 nucleotides are TGTGCCACCAGGGGTTTCGGGCCTCGGGGAGATACGCAGTATTTT. It encodes CATRGFGPRGDTQYF.

At least ten counts were recorded for this clonotype. This chain links TRBV5-1 with TRBJ1-5; 10 nucleotides line up with TRBD1. CDR1 SGHRS and CDR2 YFSETQ come from the germline V gene. The trim removed 4 bases at V and 5 bases at J, leaving 3 bases unmatched. The CDR3 consists of 14 residues. CDR3 bases: TGCGCCAGCAGCCTGGACAGGGGGGATCAGCCCCAGCATTTT. Translation: CASSLDRGDQPQHF. Full variable domain (remainder filled in from reference TRBV5-1 and TRBJ1-5): KAGVTQTPRYLIKTRGQQVTLSCSPISGHRSVSWYQQTPGQGLQFLFEYFSETQRNKGNFPGRFSGRQFSNSRSEMNVSTLELGDSALYLCASSLDRGDQPQHFGDGTRLSIL.

This chain uses TRBV18 with TRBJ1-5; D is unclear. Trimming pared 3 bases from V and 14 bases from J, leaving 20 bases between. CDR1 and CDR2 from the germline V gene are KGHSH and LQKENI. The CDR3 totals 14 residues. As DNA, the CDR3 is TGTGCCAGCTCACCTGGCGGGGTGGCGTGGCCGGAGCATTTT. Its translation: CASSPGGVAWPEHF.

This clonotype was seen at least ten times. The chain uses TRBV5-1 and TRBJ2-1; no clear D gene. V was clipped by 2 bases and J by 5 bases, with 11 bases between them. This CDR3 spans 14 amino acids. Germline CDR1 reads SGHRS; CDR2 reads YFSETQ. The CDR3 nucleotides are TGCGCCAGCAGCTTTAGTAGCCCGAACAATGAGCAGTTCTTC. It specifies CASSFSSPNNEQFF.

The chain is built from TRBV12-3 or TRBV12-4 and TRBJ2-6; D not resolved. Trimming left V 3 bases short and J 1 base short, with 7 bases between. This CDR3 is built from 15 residues. The CDR3 DNA follows: TGTGCCAGCAGTTTCCCAGGATCTGGGGCCAACGTCCTGACTTTC. This encodes CASSFPGSGANVLTF.